The 32 T cell receptor beta chains presented below share a single source sample, sequenced in a study of blood T cell repertoires in COVID-19 (TCRdb year 2020). Library generation was performed with the immunoSEQ multiplex PCR assay. The table was pulled from immuneACCESS by TCRdb, which kept in-frame rearrangements only. Such tables lose some clones; where checked, under half of the loss comes from unresolved V genes, and the rest has no known cause. The sample table contains over 120,000 clones; only one count was recorded for roughly 80% of them. About 10% of the sample is held by the ten biggest clonotypes. The sample was PBMCs or T cells enriched from blood (not recorded which). These receptors originate from a man aged 45-65 years who had recovered from COVID-19.

This clone was picked up a small number of times. The chain is built from TRBV19 and TRBJ1-1; perhaps TRBD1 as D (5 bases). Germline V gene sequence: CDR1 LNHDA, CDR2 SQIVND (reference sequence). Deletions cut 3 bases from V and 2 bases from J, with 10 bases between. The CDR3 consists of 14 residues. As DNA, the CDR3 is TGTGCCAGTAGTATTTCCGGGGGTAACACTGAAGCTTTCTTT. Translation gives CASSISGGNTEAFF.

This chain links TRBV12-3 or TRBV12-4 with TRBJ1-2; D unresolved. The CDR3 contains 12 residues. V lost 4 bases, J lost 4 bases, and 7 bases lay in between. Here the CDR3 reads CASSSSGYGYTF. The CDR3 DNA is TGTGCCAGCAGTTCCAGTGGCTATGGCTACACCTTC.

V gene TRBV5-1 combines with J gene TRBJ1-3; the match to TRBD1 covers 8 bases. The length of the CDR3 is 14 residues. The germline gives CDR1 SGHRS, CDR2 YFSETQ. J gave up 2 bases and V 5 bases, and 3 bases lay outside the gene matches. The CDR3 sequence is CASSQTGAGNTIYF. CDR3 in DNA: TGCGCCAGCAGTCAGACAGGGGCTGGAAACACCATATATTTT.

V gene TRBV28 combines with J gene TRBJ1-2; 8 nucleotides match TRBD1. V gave up 5 bases and J gave up 5 bases; unmatched junction bases: 13. This CDR3 contains 16 residues. CDR1 and CDR2 (germline): MDHEN, SYDVKM. The CDR3 spells CASSGPWTGPLYGYTF. The CDR3 DNA reads TGTGCCAGCAGTGGACCTTGGACAGGGCCCCTTTATGGCTACACCTTC.

This chain joins TRBV7-3 and TRBJ1-1; unclear D gene. This CDR3 is 13 amino acids long. Germline loops: CDR1 SGHTA, CDR2 FQGTGA. V gave up 5 bases and J gave up 2 bases, with 9 bases separating them. The CDR3 nucleotides read TGTGCCAGCAGCACCCAAACAAACACTGAAGCTTTCTTT. Encoded protein: CASSTQTNTEAFF. Looking up the rest from reference TRBV7-3 and TRBJ1-1 gives the full variable domain: GAGVSQTPSNKVTEKGKYVELRCDPISGHTALYWYRQSLGQGPEFLIYFQGTGAADDSGLPNDRFFAVRPEGSVSTLKIQRTERGDSAVYLCASSTQTNTEAFFGQGTRLTVV.

The V call is TRBV7-8, the J call TRBJ2-5; TRBD2 agrees at 12 bases. The germline V gene encodes CDR1 SGHVS and CDR2 FQNEAQ. This CDR3 is built from 16 residues. Trimming cost V 7 bases and J 1 base; bases outside gene matches: 7. CDR3 DNA: TGTGCCAGCATAGGACTAGCGGGGAGTCCCCAAGAGACCCAGTACTTC. This gives the protein CASIGLAGSPQETQYF.

In regard to this clone: Other DNA sequences in the same sample also yield this CDR3. J is TRBJ1-2 and V is TRBV3-1 (or the pseudogene TRBV3-2), with a tentative D call TRBD1 (6 bases). This CDR3 is built from 13 residues. The ends were cut back, 2 bases at V and 2 bases at J, with 6 bases in the middle. Looked up from germline, CDR1 is LGHDT and CDR2 is YNNKEL (reference sequence). CDR3 nucleotide sequence: TGTGCCAGCAGCCAACAGGGGAACTATGGCTACACCTTC. Encoded protein: CASSQQGNYGYTF.

The V gene is TRBV7-2, the J gene TRBJ1-1, with 8 bases aligning to TRBD1. There are 13 residues in the CDR3. The junction had 2 bases not matched to a gene; V was cut back by 4 bases and J by 4 bases. Germline-derived CDR1 and CDR2 are SGHTA and FQGNSA. The chain's CDR3 is CASSYRGTTEAFF. DNA of the CDR3: TGTGCCAGCAGCTACAGGGGGACCACTGAAGCTTTCTTT.

V gene TRBV21-1 combines with J gene TRBJ1-4. TRBV21-1 is classified as a pseudogene. This CDR3 spans 16 amino acids. Here the CDR3 DNA reads TGTGCCAGCAGCAAAGGGGAGGGACGTTTCTATGAAAAACTGTTTTTT. This gives the protein CASSKGEGRFYEKLFF.

This clone was seen more than once but under ten times. This rearrangement joins TRBV23-1 to TRBJ1-2; TRBD1 matches 7 bases. TRBV23-1 is sorted into the ORF group, with uncertain function. The V and J ends lost 5 bases and 6 bases, in that order; junction bases with no gene match: 9. The CDR3 is 14 residues long. The CDR3 region is CASSLSDREDGYTF. The CDR3 DNA reads TGCGCCAGCAGTTTATCCGACAGGGAAGATGGCTACACCTTC.

This clone was counted a few times. The V call is TRBV6-2 or TRBV6-3, the J call TRBJ1-1; no clear D gene. The V gene's germline CDR1 is MNHEY and CDR2 SVGEGT. This CDR3 is built from 13 residues. Trimming cost V 4 bases and J 3 bases, with 9 bases left between them. The CDR3 loop reads CASSSNSHTEAFF. The CDR3 DNA reads as TGTGCCAGCAGTTCAAACAGCCACACTGAAGCTTTCTTT.

This chain connects TRBV15 to TRBJ1-5; TRBD1 aligns across 9 bases. From germline, CDR1 is LNHNV and CDR2 YYDKDF (reference sequence). The ends lost 4 bases at V and 6 bases at J; junction bases unmatched: 7. The CDR3 sequence is 15 residues long. Here the CDR3 reads CATSMDRGMIQPQHF. CDR3 nucleotide sequence: TGTGCCACCAGCATGGACAGGGGAATGATTCAGCCCCAGCATTTT.

The sample holds a few counts of this clone. The rearrangement links TRBV5-6 to TRBJ1-4; possible D gene TRBD1, 6 bases. Germline CDR1 SGHDT, CDR2 YYEEEE. Trimming cost V 4 bases and J 4 bases, with 14 bases left between them. The length of the CDR3 is 15 residues. For the CDR3, the DNA is TGTGCCAGCAGCCCGAATGACAGGCTTAATGAAAAACTGTTTTTT. Amino acid sequence: CASSPNDRLNEKLFF.

The chain combines TRBV7-9 with TRBJ1-1; D perhaps matches TRBD1 (5 bases). The V end lost 5 bases, the J end lost 11 bases, and 12 bases lay between the germline ends. Germline CDR1 SEHNR, CDR2 FQNEAQ (reference sequence). This CDR3 region has 11 residues. Written as DNA, the CDR3 is TGTGCCAGCAGCCCAGGGTGGACGGCTTTCTTT. Protein product: CASSPGWTAFF.

This clone occurred once. The V gene is TRBV7-9, the J gene TRBJ2-4, with 9 bases fitting TRBD1. The trim removed 5 bases at V and 2 bases at J, leaving 10 bases unmatched. From germline, CDR1 is SEHNR and CDR2 FQNEAQ (reference sequence). The CDR3 loop spans 17 amino acids. The CDR3: CASSGAKQGASKNIQYF. Written as DNA, the CDR3 is TGTGCCAGCAGCGGTGCTAAACAGGGGGCGTCCAAAAACATTCAGTACTTC.

This clone was detected a few times. The chain has TRBV18 and TRBJ2-7; the D gene is possibly TRBD1 (8 bases). The CDR3 contains 14 residues. V lost 5 bases and J lost 5, with 16 bases in between. Germline lookup yields CDR1 KGHSH and CDR2 LQKENI. The CDR3 here is CASSYTGGGDEQYF. The CDR3 DNA reads TGTGCCAGCTCATACACAGGGGGGGGTGACGAGCAGTACTTC. Full variable domain (remainder filled in from reference TRBV18 and TRBJ2-7): NAGVMQNPRHLVRRRGQEARLRCSPMKGHSHVYWYRQLPEEGLKFMVYLQKENIIDESGMPKERFSAEFPKEGPSILRIQQVVRGDSAAYFCASSYTGGGDEQYFGPGTRLTVT.

This clone was found a few times. The V and J genes are TRBV27 and TRBJ2-7, with D uncertain. The V gene lost 4 bases and the J gene lost 4 bases, with 8 bases spanning the gap. CDR1 MNHEY and CDR2 SMNVEV come from the germline V gene (reference sequence). The CDR3 has 12 residues. The CDR3 DNA reads TGTGCCAGCAGTTCCACGGGTTACGAGCAGTACTTC. Protein product: CASSSTGYEQYF.

The chain employs TRBV19 and TRBJ1-1; TRBD1 aligns across 7 bases. V gave up 5 bases and J gave up 7 bases; unmatched junction bases: 10. The length of the CDR3 is 14 residues. Germline-derived CDR1 and CDR2 are LNHDA and SQIVND (reference sequence). The CDR3 nucleotides read TGTGCCAGTAGTCCTCTACAGGGGAGGAGTGAAGCTTTCTTT. The encoded protein is CASSPLQGRSEAFF.

This chain links TRBV5-8 with TRBJ2-7; tentatively, D is TRBD1 (6 bases). The ends were cut back, 4 bases at V and 7 bases at J, with 15 bases in the middle. Germline CDR1 is SGHTS and CDR2 is YDEGEE. The CDR3 covers 13 residues. CDR3 loop: CASSLGQTWEQYF. As DNA, the CDR3 is TGTGCCAGCAGCCTTGGACAGACCTGGGAGCAGTACTTC.

The chain employs TRBV6-2 or TRBV6-3 and TRBJ2-3; 9 nucleotides align to TRBD1. Germline assignment: CDR1 MNHEY and CDR2 SVGEGT. J was trimmed by 3 bases and V by 0 bases; bases with no gene match: 16. The CDR3 runs to 20 residues. CDR3 in DNA: TGTGCCAGCAGTTACTCGTATCTTTCCCCGGACAGGGGCGGGACAGATACGCAGTATTTT. This codes for CASSYSYLSPDRGGTDTQYF.

This chain uses TRBV19 with TRBJ1-4; 8 positions match TRBD1. Germline CDR1 and CDR2: LNHDA and SQIVND (reference sequence). V gave up 3 bases and J gave up 7 bases; unmatched junction bases: 7. CDR3 size: 15 residues. DNA for the CDR3: TGTGCCAGTAGTATCGCTGACAGGGGTGGTGAAAAACTGTTTTTT. Amino acid sequence: CASSIADRGGEKLFF.

With regard to this clone: The same CDR3 is also encoded by other DNA sequences in this sample. The chain is built from TRBV27 and TRBJ1-5; the D gene is possibly TRBD1 (6 bases). The CDR3 sequence is 14 residues long. Germline V gene sequence: CDR1 MNHEY, CDR2 SMNVEV (reference sequence). The V end was cut by 5 bases, the J end by 3 bases, with 11 bases between. CDR3 in amino acids: CASSIQGVNQPQHF. The DNA for the CDR3 is TGTGCCAGCAGTATACAGGGTGTCAATCAGCCCCAGCATTTT.

The chain combines TRBV6-6 with TRBJ1-2; D is undetermined. V dropped 5 bases and J dropped 1 base, with 11 bases sitting between them. The CDR3 is made up of 14 amino acids. CDR1 MNHNY and CDR2 SVGAGI come from the germline V gene (reference sequence). This CDR3 is CASSPAGSNYGYTF. The CDR3 coding sequence is TGTGCCAGCAGTCCCGCGGGTAGTAACTATGGCTACACCTTC.

This chain links TRBV4-2 with TRBJ2-5; D might be TRBD2 (6 bases). This CDR3 has 15 residues. V dropped 0 bases and J dropped 4 bases, with 12 bases sitting between them. Germline values: CDR1 LGHNA, CDR2 YNFKEQ. CDR3: CASSQDGVEGETQYF. CDR3 nucleotide sequence: TGTGCCAGCAGCCAAGACGGAGTGGAGGGAGAGACCCAGTACTTC.

This clone was detected only a few times. This sequence joins TRBV19 and TRBJ2-7, with D tentatively TRBD2 (5 bases). CDR1 is LNHDA, CDR2 SQIVND, per germline (reference sequence). CDR3 length: 16 residues. V lost 7 bases and J lost 2, with 21 bases in between. CDR3 loop: CASKVTPGYSPYEQYF. The CDR3 nucleotides are TGTGCCAGTAAAGTGACGCCGGGGTATAGTCCCTACGAGCAGTACTTC.

The sample holds a few counts of this clone. The J gene is TRBJ1-5, the V gene TRBV19; no clear D gene. The germline V and J ends were trimmed by 2 bases and 5 bases, with 10 bases remaining between them. Germline loops: CDR1 LNHDA, CDR2 SQIVND (reference sequence). The CDR3 runs to 14 residues. Written as DNA, the CDR3 is TGTGCCAGTAGTATACCCCACGGTCATCAGCCCCAGCATTTT. Translated: CASSIPHGHQPQHF. Looking up the rest from reference TRBV19 and TRBJ1-5 gives the full variable domain: DGGITQSPKYLFRKEGQNVTLSCEQNLNHDAMYWYRQDPGQGLRLIYYSQIVNDFQKGDIAEGYSVSREKKESFPLTVTSAQKNPTAFYLCASSIPHGHQPQHFGDGTRLSIL.

The chain is built from TRBV14 and TRBJ2-3; 7 nucleotides agree with TRBD1. Per the germline V gene, CDR1 is SGHDN and CDR2 is FVKESK. This CDR3 spans 12 amino acids. The V segment lost 8 bases and the J segment 7 bases; nucleotides outside the gene matches: 6. This CDR3 is CASGTDRHTQYF. The DNA of the CDR3 is TGTGCCAGCGGGACAGATCGCCATACGCAGTATTTT.

This chain joins TRBV28 and TRBJ1-1; 8 bases line up with TRBD1. V trimming: 7 bases; J trimming: 1 base; junction bases outside the gene matches: 8. The CDR3 length is 15 residues. Germline CDR1 reads MDHEN; CDR2 reads SYDVKM. The CDR3 DNA reads as TGTGCCAGCACCGCAGGGGGCGCGGGGAACACTGAAGCTTTCTTT. This translates into CASTAGGAGNTEAFF.

The chain joins TRBV5-1 to TRBJ1-6; D ambiguous. Per germline, CDR1 SGHRS and CDR2 YFSETQ. V was clipped by 3 bases and J by 0 bases, with 10 bases between them. The CDR3 sequence is 16 residues long. The CDR3 protein is CASSSDGSSYNSPLHF. The DNA of the CDR3 is TGCGCCAGCAGCTCGGACGGGAGCTCCTATAATTCACCCCTCCACTTT. Looking up the rest from reference TRBV5-1 and TRBJ1-6 gives the full variable domain: KAGVTQTPRYLIKTRGQQVTLSCSPISGHRSVSWYQQTPGQGLQFLFEYFSETQRNKGNFPGRFSGRQFSNSRSEMNVSTLELGDSALYLCASSSDGSSYNSPLHFGNGTRLTVT.

The genes are TRBV7-9 and TRBJ2-3; the match to TRBD2 covers 9 bases. After removal of 2 bases from V and 4 bases from J, the junction contained 7 bases not matched to a gene. The CDR3 extends over 16 amino acids. Per the germline V gene, CDR1 is SEHNR and CDR2 is FQNEAQ (reference sequence). The CDR3 nucleotides are TGTGCCAGCAGCTTATCCGGACTAGCGATAGCAGATACGCAGTATTTT. Its protein is CASSLSGLAIADTQYF.

This rearrangement joins TRBV5-4 to TRBJ1-3, with 9 bases matching TRBD1. Germline values: CDR1 SGHNT, CDR2 YYREEE (reference sequence). The J segment lost 4 bases and the V segment lost 3 bases, leaving 5 bases of the junction unmatched. The CDR3 is made up of 15 amino acids. This CDR3 reads CASSSGQGPGNTIYF. CDR3 nucleotides: TGTGCCAGCAGCTCGGGACAGGGCCCAGGAAACACCATATATTTT. Full variable domain (outside the CDR3, taken from reference TRBV5-4 and TRBJ1-3): ETGVTQSPTHLIKTRGQQVTLRCSSQSGHNTVSWYQQALGQGPQFIFQYYREEENGRGNFPPRFSGLQFPNYSSELNVNALELDDSALYLCASSSGQGPGNTIYFGEGSWLTVV.

The chain has TRBV19 and TRBJ2-1, with D possibly TRBD2 on 6 matching bases. The CDR3 spans 15 residues. V was shortened by 4 bases and J by 1 base, with 11 bases between the two germline ends. The germline V gene encodes CDR1 LNHDA and CDR2 SQIVND (reference sequence). The CDR3 here is CASSRSGPSYNEQFF. The CDR3 nucleotides are TGTGCCAGTAGTAGAAGCGGGCCTTCCTACAATGAGCAGTTCTTC.